This T cell receptor (beta chain) was obtained from a study of T-cell memory formation after mild COVID-19. Background on the study: Among the donors, TCR clusters were largely specific to each donor. Broader study findings: Some clones that responded were present in memory (sampled pre-infection), which suggests cross-reactive memory joined. A balance of CD4 and CD8 characterized clones contracting day 15 to 85, whereas later expanders leaned CD4+.

Regarding this clonotype: The antigen remains unidentified.

V shed 1 base and J shed 10 bases, with 8 bases lying between them. Germline lookup yields CDR1 SGHAT and CDR2 FQNNGV. The CDR3 runs 13 residues. TCR alpha and TCR beta cDNA libraries carrying sample barcodes and UMIs came from 5'RACE with constant-segment primers. TCRdb ran MiXCR on the 5' RACE reads and lists one entry per CDR3 protein. The sample lists 450,000 or so distinct CDR3 sequences, approximately 23% seen once, with approximately 13% in the top ten. V and J are TRBV11-2 and TRBJ1-6; D unresolved. The sequencing sample was made of PBMCs or a T cell subset sorted from them (not recorded which). The TCR originated in an adult woman who had mild COVID-19 (a few samples of this study predate the infection). Cell type and time point are not known. DNA for the CDR3: TGTGCCAGCAGCTTAGGATCCCGCTCACCCCTCCACTTT. Residues: CASSLGSRSPLHF. Looking up the rest from reference TRBV11-2 and TRBJ1-6 gives the full variable domain: EAGVAQSPRYKIIEKRQSVAFWCNPISGHATLYWYQQILGQGPKLLIQFQNNGVVDDSQLPKDRFSAERLKGVDSTLKIQPAKLEDSAVYLCASSLGSRSPLHFGNGTRLTVT.